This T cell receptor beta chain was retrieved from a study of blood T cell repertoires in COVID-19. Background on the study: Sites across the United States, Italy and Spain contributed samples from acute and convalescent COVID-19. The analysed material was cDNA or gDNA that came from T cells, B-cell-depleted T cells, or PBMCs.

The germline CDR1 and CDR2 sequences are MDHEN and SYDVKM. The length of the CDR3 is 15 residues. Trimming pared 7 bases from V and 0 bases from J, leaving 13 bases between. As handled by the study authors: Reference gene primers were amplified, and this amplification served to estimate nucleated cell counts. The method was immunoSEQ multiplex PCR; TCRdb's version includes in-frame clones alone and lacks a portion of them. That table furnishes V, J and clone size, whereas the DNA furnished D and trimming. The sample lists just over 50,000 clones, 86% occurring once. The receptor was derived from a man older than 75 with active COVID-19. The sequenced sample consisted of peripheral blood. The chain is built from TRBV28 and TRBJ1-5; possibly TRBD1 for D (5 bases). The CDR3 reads CASTLGGGSNQPQHF. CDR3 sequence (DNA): TGTGCCAGCACCCTCGGGGGGGGTAGCAATCAGCCCCAGCATTTT. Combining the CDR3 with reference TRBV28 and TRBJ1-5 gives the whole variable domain DVKVTQSSRYLVKRTGEKVFLECVQDMDHENMFWYRQDPGLGLRLIYFSYDVKMKEKGDIPEGYSVSREKKERFSLILESASTNQTSMYLCASTLGGGSNQPQHFGDGTRLSIL.